This T cell receptor (beta chain) was sequenced in a study of OX40 agonist ivuxolimab in advanced cancers. Study findings and constraints: Some of the lowest clonal expansion was seen in partial responders at 0.1-3.0 mg/kg.

Using immunoSEQ multiplex PCR, the repertoire was profiled, and TCRdb retains in-frame clones only, with some absent. Of under 85,000 clones listed, 85% were seen once; the top ten hold 0.6% to 0.85%. This CDR3 region has 15 residues. The germline CDR1 and CDR2 sequences are SGHVS and FNYEAQ. Note on this clone: Its antigen is undetermined.

This TCR was sampled from an adult with an advanced solid tumor such as melanoma, head and neck, liver or kidney cancer. The genes are TRBV7-6 and TRBJ2-5; perhaps TRBD1 as D (5 bases). The J call is doubtful: the DNA matches TRBJ2-7 better. The starting material was CD4+ or CD8+ T cells sorted from blood, obtained in a trial of the OX40 agonist ivuxolimab. CDR3 nucleotide sequence: TGTGCCAGCAGCTTAGAGGTAGGGGCGTCCTACGAGCAGTACTTC. This encodes CASSLEVGASYEQYF.